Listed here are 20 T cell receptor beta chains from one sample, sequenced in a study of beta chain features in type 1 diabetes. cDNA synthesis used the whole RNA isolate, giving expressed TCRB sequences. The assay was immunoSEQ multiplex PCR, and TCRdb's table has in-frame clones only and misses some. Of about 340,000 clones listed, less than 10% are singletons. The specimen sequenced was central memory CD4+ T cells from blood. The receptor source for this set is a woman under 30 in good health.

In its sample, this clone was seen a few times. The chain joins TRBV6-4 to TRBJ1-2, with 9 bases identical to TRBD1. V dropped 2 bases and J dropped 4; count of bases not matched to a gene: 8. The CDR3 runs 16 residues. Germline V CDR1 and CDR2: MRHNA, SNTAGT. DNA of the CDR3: TGTGCCAGCAGTGACCGGCCGGGACAGGGAAGCTATGGCTACACCTTC. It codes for CASSDRPGQGSYGYTF.

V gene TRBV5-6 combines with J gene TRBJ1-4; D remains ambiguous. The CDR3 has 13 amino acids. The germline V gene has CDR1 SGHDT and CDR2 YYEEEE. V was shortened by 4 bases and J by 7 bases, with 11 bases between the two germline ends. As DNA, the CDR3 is TGTGCCAGCAGCCTATCGGGTGTTGAAAAACTGTTTTTT. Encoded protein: CASSLSGVEKLFF.

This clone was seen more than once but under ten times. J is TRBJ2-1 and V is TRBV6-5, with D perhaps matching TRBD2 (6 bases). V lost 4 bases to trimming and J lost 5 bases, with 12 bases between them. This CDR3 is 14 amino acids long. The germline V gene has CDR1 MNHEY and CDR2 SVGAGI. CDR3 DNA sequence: TGTGCCAGCAGTTTCGGGACTTCTCACAATGAGCAGTTCTTC. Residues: CASSFGTSHNEQFF.

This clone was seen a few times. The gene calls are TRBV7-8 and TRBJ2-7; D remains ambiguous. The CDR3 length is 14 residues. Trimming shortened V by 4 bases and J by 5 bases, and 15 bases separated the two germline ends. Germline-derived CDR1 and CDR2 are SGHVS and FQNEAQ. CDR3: CASSSLRALHEQYF. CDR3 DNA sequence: TGTGCCAGCAGCTCCTTACGGGCTCTACACGAGCAGTACTTC.

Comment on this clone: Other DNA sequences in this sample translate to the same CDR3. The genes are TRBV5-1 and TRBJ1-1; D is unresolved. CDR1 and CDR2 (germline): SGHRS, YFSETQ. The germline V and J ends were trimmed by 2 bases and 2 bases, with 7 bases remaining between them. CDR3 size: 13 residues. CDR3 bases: TGCGCCAGCAGCTTTTCACGAAACACTGAAGCTTTCTTT. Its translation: CASSFSRNTEAFF. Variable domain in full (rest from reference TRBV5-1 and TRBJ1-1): KAGVTQTPRYLIKTRGQQVTLSCSPISGHRSVSWYQQTPGQGLQFLFEYFSETQRNKGNFPGRFSGRQFSNSRSEMNVSTLELGDSALYLCASSFSRNTEAFFGQGTRLTVV.

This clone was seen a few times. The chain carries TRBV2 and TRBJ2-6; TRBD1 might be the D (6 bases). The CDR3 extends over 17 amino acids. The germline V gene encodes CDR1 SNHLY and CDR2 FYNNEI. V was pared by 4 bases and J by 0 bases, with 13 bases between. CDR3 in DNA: TGTGCCAGCAGTGGACAGGCTCGTCTCTCTGGGGCCAACGTCCTGACTTTC. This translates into CASSGQARLSGANVLTF.

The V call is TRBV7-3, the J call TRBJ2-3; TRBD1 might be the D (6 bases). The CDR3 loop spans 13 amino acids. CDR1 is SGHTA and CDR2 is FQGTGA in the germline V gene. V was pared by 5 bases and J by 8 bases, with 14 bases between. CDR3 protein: CASSPGAVGTQYF. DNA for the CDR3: TGTGCCAGCAGCCCAGGGGCTGTCGGTACGCAGTATTTT.

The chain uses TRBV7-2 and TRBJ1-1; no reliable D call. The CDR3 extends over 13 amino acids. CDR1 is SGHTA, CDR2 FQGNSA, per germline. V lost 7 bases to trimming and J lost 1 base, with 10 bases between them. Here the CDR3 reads CASTTRQNTEAFF. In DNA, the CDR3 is TGTGCCAGCACCACACGACAGAACACTGAAGCTTTCTTT. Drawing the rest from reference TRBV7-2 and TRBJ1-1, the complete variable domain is GAGVSQSPSNKVTEKGKDVELRCDPISGHTALYWYRQSLGQGLEFLIYFQGNSAPDKSGLPSDRFSAERTGGSVSTLTIQRTQQEDSAVYLCASTTRQNTEAFFGQGTRLTVV.

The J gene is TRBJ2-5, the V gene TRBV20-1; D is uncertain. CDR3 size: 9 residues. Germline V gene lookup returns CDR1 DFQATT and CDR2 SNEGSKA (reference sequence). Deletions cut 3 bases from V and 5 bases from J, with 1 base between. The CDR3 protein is CSASETQYF. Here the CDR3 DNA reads TGCAGTGCTAGCGAGACCCAGTACTTC.

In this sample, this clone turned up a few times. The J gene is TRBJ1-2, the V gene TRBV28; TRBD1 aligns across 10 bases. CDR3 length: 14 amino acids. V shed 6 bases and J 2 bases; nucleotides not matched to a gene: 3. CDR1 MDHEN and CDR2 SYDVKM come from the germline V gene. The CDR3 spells CASRSGQGNYGYTF. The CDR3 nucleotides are TGTGCCAGCAGATCGGGACAGGGGAACTATGGCTACACCTTC.

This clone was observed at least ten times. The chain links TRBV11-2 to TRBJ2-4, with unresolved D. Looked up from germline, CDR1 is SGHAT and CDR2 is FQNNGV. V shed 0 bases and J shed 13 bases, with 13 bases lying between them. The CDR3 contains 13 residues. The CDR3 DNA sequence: TGTGCCAGCAGCTTAGAACGCCCAAGTCTCCAGTACTTC. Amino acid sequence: CASSLERPSLQYF.

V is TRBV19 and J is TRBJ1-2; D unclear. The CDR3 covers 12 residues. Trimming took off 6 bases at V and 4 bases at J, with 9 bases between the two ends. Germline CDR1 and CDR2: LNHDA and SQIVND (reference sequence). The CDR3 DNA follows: TGTGCCAGTAGCCAAAAGATCTATGGCTACACCTTC. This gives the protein CASSQKIYGYTF. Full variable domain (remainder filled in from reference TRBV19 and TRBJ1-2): DGGITQSPKYLFRKEGQNVTLSCEQNLNHDAMYWYRQDPGQGLRLIYYSQIVNDFQKGDIAEGYSVSREKKESFPLTVTSAQKNPTAFYLCASSQKIYGYTFGSGTRLTVV.

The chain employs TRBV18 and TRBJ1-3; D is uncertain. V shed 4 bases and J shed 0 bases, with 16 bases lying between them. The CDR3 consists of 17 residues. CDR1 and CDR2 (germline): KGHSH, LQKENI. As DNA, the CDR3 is TGTGCCAGCTCACTTTTGCAGAGCACATCCTCTGGAAACACCATATATTTT. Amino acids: CASSLLQSTSSGNTIYF.

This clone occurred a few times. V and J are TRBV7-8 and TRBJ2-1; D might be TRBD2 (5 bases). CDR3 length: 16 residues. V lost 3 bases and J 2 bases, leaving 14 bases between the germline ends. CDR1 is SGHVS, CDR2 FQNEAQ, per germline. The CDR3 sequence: CASSFMRAQPYNEQFF. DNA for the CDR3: TGTGCCAGCAGCTTCATGAGGGCCCAACCCTACAATGAGCAGTTCTTC.

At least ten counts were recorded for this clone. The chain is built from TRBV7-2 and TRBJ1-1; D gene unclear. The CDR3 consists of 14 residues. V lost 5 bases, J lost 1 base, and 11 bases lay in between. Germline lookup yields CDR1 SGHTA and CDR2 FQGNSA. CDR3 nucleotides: TGTGCCAGCAGCGCACAAGGACCGAACACTGAAGCTTTCTTT. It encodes CASSAQGPNTEAFF.

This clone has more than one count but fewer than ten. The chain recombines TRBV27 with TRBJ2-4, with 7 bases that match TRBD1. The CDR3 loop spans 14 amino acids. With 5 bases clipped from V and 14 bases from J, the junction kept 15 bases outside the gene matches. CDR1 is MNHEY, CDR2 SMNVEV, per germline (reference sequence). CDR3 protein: CASSDRGTGAVEYF. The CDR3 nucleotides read TGTGCCAGCAGTGACCGAGGAACAGGGGCGGTTGAGTACTTC.

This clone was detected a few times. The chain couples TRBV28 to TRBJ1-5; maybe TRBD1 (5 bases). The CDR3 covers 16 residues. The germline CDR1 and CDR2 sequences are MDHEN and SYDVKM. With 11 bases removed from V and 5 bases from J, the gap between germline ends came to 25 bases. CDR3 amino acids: CAATPREGIIDQPQHF. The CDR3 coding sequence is TGTGCCGCCACCCCCAGGGAGGGGATAATTGATCAGCCCCAGCATTTT. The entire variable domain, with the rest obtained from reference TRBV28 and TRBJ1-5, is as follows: DVKVTQSSRYLVKRTGEKVFLECVQDMDHENMFWYRQDPGLGLRLIYFSYDVKMKEKGDIPEGYSVSREKKERFSLILESASTNQTSMYLCAATPREGIIDQPQHFGDGTRLSIL.

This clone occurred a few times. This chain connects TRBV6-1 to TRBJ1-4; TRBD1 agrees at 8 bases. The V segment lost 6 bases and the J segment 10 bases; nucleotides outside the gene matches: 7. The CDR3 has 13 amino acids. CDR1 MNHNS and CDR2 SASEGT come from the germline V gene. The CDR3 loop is CASSRQGAAKLFF. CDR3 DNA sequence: TGTGCCAGCAGCCGTCAGGGGGCAGCAAAACTGTTTTTT.

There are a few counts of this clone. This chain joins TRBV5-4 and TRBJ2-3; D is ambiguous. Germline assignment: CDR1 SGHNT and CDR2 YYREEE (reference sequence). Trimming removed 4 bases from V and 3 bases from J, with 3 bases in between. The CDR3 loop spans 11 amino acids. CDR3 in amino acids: CASSATDTQYF. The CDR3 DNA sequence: TGTGCCAGCAGCGCGACAGATACGCAGTATTTT.

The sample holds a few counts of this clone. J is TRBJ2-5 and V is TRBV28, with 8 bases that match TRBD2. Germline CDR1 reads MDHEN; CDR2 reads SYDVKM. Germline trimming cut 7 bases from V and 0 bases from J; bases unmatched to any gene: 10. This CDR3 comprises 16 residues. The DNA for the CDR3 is TGTGCCAGCACCTCTACCGGGAGGGCGTACCAAGAGACCCAGTACTTC. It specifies CASTSTGRAYQETQYF.